This TCR beta chain was observed in a study of OX40 agonist ivuxolimab in advanced cancers. As regards this clone: Its antigen is unidentified.

Only in-frame clones appear in the TCRdb table, and some are missing; sequencing was by immunoSEQ multiplex PCR. The repertoire has around 100,000 clones, about nine tenths of them found once; the top ten carry approximately 0.16%. Study observations and caveats: CD4+ T cells averaged fewer expanded clones than CD8+ T cells.

CDR1 SNHLY and CDR2 FYNNEI come from the germline V gene. The CDR3 contains 17 residues. The V and J ends lost 1 base and 4 bases respectively, with 20 bases between them. This specimen consisted of CD4+ or CD8+ T cells sorted from blood, obtained in a trial of the OX40 agonist ivuxolimab. The gene calls are TRBV2 and TRBJ2-7; TRBD2 is a possible D gene (7 bases). The receptor's source is an adult with an advanced solid tumor such as melanoma, head and neck, liver or kidney cancer. The CDR3 bases are TGTGCCAGCAGTGAAGGCGGTTTGGGGGGGGCGGGATACGAGCAGTACTTC. It is translated as CASSEGGLGGAGYEQYF.